This T cell receptor (beta chain) was recorded in a study of T cells in Graves' hyperthyroidism and ophthalmopathy. The TCR beta CDR3 regions underwent amplification using RNA transcripts as the source. A set of HTBI primers served as the primers for a first-round RT-PCR of the TCR CDR3. TCRdb called the multiplex PCR reads again in MiXCR, with one record for every CDR3 protein. This repertoire shows 600,000 to 750,000 distinct CDR3 sequences, approximately 15% found once; its top ten account for around 15%. Regarding this clonotype: Antigen specificity is unknown.

Each diagnosis was grounded in clinical symptoms, serum thyroxine and TRAb, thyroid ultrasound, and orbital computed tomography. Whole-study findings and limits: A model of 13 V-J features distinguished ophthalmopathy from stable hyperthyroidism.

The sequenced sample was blood. The origin of this receptor is a man aged 45-65 years with Graves' hyperthyroidism.

The CDR3 DNA is TGCAGCGTCGGCGGGACGGTGAACACTGAAGCTTTCTTT. This codes for CSVGGTVNTEAFF. The rearrangement joins TRBV29-1 to TRBJ1-1; D is perhaps TRBD1 (5 bases). CDR1 is SQVTM and CDR2 is ANQGSEA in the germline V gene. V lost 6 bases and J lost 0, with 11 bases in between. The CDR3 runs to 13 residues.